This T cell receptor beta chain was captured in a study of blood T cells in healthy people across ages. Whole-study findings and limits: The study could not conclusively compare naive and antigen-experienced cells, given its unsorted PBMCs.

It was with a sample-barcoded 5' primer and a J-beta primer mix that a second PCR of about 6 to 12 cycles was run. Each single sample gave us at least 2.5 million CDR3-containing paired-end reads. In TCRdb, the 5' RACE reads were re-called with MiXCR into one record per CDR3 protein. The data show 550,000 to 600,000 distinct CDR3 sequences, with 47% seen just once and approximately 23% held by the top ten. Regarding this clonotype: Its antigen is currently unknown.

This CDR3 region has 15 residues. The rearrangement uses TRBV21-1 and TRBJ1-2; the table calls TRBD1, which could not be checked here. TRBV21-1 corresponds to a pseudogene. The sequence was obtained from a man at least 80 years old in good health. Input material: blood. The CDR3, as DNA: TGTGCCAGCAGCACTAGACAGGGGGCGGACTATGGCTACACCTTC. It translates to CASSTRQGADYGYTF.